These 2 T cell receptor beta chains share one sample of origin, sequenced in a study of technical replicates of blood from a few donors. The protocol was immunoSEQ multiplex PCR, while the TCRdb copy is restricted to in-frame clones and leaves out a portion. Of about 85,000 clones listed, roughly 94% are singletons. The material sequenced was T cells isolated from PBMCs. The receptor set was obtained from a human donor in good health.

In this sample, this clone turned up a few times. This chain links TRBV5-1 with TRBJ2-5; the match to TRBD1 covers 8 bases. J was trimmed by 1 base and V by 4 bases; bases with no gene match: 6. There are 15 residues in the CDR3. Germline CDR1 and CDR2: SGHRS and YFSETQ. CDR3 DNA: TGCGCCAGCAGCACTACCGGGACAGGCCAAGAGACCCAGTACTTC. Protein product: CASSTTGTGQETQYF.

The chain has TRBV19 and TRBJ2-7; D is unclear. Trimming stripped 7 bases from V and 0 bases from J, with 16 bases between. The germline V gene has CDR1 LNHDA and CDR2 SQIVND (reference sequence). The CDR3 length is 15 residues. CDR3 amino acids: CASTPTSISSYEQYF. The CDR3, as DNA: TGTGCCAGTACTCCTACTTCCATAAGCTCCTACGAGCAGTACTTC.